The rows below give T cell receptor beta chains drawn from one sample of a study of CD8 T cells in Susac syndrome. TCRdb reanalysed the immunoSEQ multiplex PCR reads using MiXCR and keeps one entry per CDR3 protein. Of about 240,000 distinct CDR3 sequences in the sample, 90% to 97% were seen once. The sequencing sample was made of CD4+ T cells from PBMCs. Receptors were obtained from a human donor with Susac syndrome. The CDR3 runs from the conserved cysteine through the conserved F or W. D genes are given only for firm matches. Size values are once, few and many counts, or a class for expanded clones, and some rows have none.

CDR3aa: CASSLGREAWREQYF
CDR3nt: TGTGCCAGCAGCTTAGGGCGGGAGGCGTGGCGCGAGCAGTACTTC
len: 15
v_gene: TRBV7-2
abundance: -
j_gene: TRBJ2-7
d_gene: TRBD2

CDR3aa: CATSSTGSSGMYEQYF
CDR3nt: TGTGCCACCAGCAGTACGGGTTCTAGCGGGATGTACGAGCAGTACTTC
len: 16
v_gene: TRBV15
abundance: -
j_gene: TRBJ2-7
d_gene: TRBD2

CDR3aa: CASSEGTSNQPQHF
CDR3nt: TGTGCCAGCAGCGAAGGGACCTCGAATCAGCCCCAGCATTTT
len: 14
v_gene: TRBV5-6
abundance: -
j_gene: TRBJ1-5
d_gene: -

CDR3aa: CASSLRGQGALDTQYF
CDR3nt: TGTGCCAGCAGCTTAAGGGGACAGGGGGCTTTGGATACGCAGTATTTT
len: 16
v_gene: TRBV7-3
abundance: -
j_gene: TRBJ2-3
d_gene: TRBD1

CDR3aa: CASSQEGLPLLYNEQFF
CDR3nt: TGCGCCAGCAGCCAAGAGGGTCTACCACTACTCTACAATGAGCAGTTCTTC
len: 17
v_gene: TRBV4-1
abundance: -
j_gene: TRBJ2-1
d_gene: -

CDR3aa: CASSRPPYEQYF
CDR3nt: TGTGCCAGCTCACGACCACCCTACGAGCAGTACTTC
len: 12
v_gene: TRBV18
abundance: -
j_gene: TRBJ2-7
d_gene: -

CDR3aa: CASSQQRVFQPQHF
CDR3nt: TGTGCCAGCAGCCAACAAAGGGTTTTTCAGCCCCAGCATTTT
len: 14
v_gene: TRBV7-8
abundance: -
j_gene: TRBJ1-5
d_gene: -

CDR3aa: CSARRAPNYGYTF
CDR3nt: TGCAGTGCTCGCCGGGCCCCGAACTATGGCTACACCTTC
len: 13
v_gene: TRBV20-1
abundance: -
j_gene: TRBJ1-2
d_gene: -

CDR3aa: CASSLWRAPEQFF
CDR3nt: TGTGCCAGCAGTTTATGGAGGGCCCCTGAGCAGTTCTTC
len: 13
v_gene: TRBV12-3/TRBV12-4
abundance: -
j_gene: TRBJ2-1
d_gene: -

CDR3aa: CASSDRREASGRASDEQFF
CDR3nt: TGTGCCAGCAGCGACCGACGAGAAGCTAGCGGGAGGGCCTCGGATGAGCAGTTCTTC
len: 19
v_gene: TRBV9
abundance: -
j_gene: TRBJ2-1
d_gene: TRBD2

CDR3aa: CAWSQGQPAQFF
CDR3nt: TGTGCCTGGAGTCAGGGACAGCCTGCGCAGTTCTTC
len: 12
v_gene: TRBV30
abundance: -
j_gene: TRBJ2-1
d_gene: TRBD1

CDR3aa: CSQGATTDTQYF
CDR3nt: TGCAGCCAGGGGGCAACCACAGATACGCAGTATTTT
len: 12
v_gene: TRBV29-1
abundance: -
j_gene: TRBJ2-3
d_gene: TRBD1

CDR3aa: CAWSPGVSSYEQYF
CDR3nt: TGTGCCTGGAGTCCAGGGGTAAGCTCCTACGAGCAGTACTTC
len: 14
v_gene: TRBV30
abundance: -
j_gene: TRBJ2-7
d_gene: -

CDR3aa: CAANPGLSTGELFF
CDR3nt: TGTGCTGCGAATCCAGGTTTAAGCACCGGGGAGCTGTTTTTT
len: 14
v_gene: TRBV2
abundance: -
j_gene: TRBJ2-2
d_gene: -

CDR3aa: CASSHHSTGTGICTF
CDR3nt: TGTGCCAGCAGTCACCATTCCACCGGGACAGGGATTTGCACCTTC
len: 15
v_gene: TRBV6-5
abundance: -
j_gene: TRBJ1-2
d_gene: TRBD1

CDR3aa: CASSQEGQHQETQYF
CDR3nt: TGTGCCAGCAGCCAGGAGGGACAGCACCAAGAGACCCAGTACTTC
len: 15
v_gene: TRBV4-2
abundance: -
j_gene: TRBJ2-5
d_gene: -

CDR3aa: CASSLETGGETQYF
CDR3nt: TGCGCCAGCAGCTTGGAGACAGGGGGAGAGACCCAGTACTTC
len: 14
v_gene: TRBV5-1
abundance: -
j_gene: TRBJ2-5
d_gene: TRBD1

CDR3aa: CASSLSPGAGGPYNEQFF
CDR3nt: TGTGCCAGCAGCTTATCACCCGGGGCGGGAGGGCCCTACAATGAGCAGTTCTTC
len: 18
v_gene: TRBV7-9
abundance: -
j_gene: TRBJ2-1
d_gene: TRBD2

CDR3aa: CASSQQQGARTDTQYF
CDR3nt: TGCGCCAGCAGCCAACAGCAGGGAGCGCGAACAGATACGCAGTATTTT
len: 16
v_gene: TRBV4-1
abundance: -
j_gene: TRBJ2-3
d_gene: -

CDR3aa: CASSSGGLPTYYEQYF
CDR3nt: TGTGCCAGTAGCTCCGGGGGACTACCGACGTACTACGAGCAGTACTTC
len: 16
v_gene: TRBV19
abundance: -
j_gene: TRBJ2-7
d_gene: TRBD2

CDR3aa: CASSPFSGQPQHF
CDR3nt: TGTGCCAGCAGCCCTTTCTCGGGTCAGCCCCAGCATTTT
len: 13
v_gene: TRBV7-9
abundance: once
j_gene: TRBJ1-5
d_gene: -

CDR3aa: CASSITRGSYEQYF
CDR3nt: TGTGCCAGCAGTATAACCAGGGGGTCCTACGAGCAGTACTTC
len: 14
v_gene: TRBV27
abundance: -
j_gene: TRBJ2-7
d_gene: TRBD1

CDR3aa: CASSVGGWRGDEIYEQYF
CDR3nt: TGTGCCAGCAGCGTGGGGGGTTGGCGGGGAGATGAAATCTACGAGCAGTACTTC
len: 18
v_gene: TRBV27
abundance: -
j_gene: TRBJ2-7
d_gene: -

CDR3aa: CARFHEQYF
CDR3nt: TGTGCCAGATTTCACGAGCAGTACTTC
len: 9
v_gene: TRBV24-1
abundance: -
j_gene: TRBJ2-7
d_gene: -

CDR3aa: CATSIDGASEAFF
CDR3nt: TGTGCCACCAGCATTGACGGGGCGTCTGAAGCTTTCTTT
len: 13
v_gene: TRBV15
abundance: -
j_gene: TRBJ1-1
d_gene: -

CDR3aa: CASAGGHEQYF
CDR3nt: TGTGCCAGTGCTGGGGGCCACGAGCAGTACTTC
len: 11
v_gene: TRBV6-5
abundance: once
j_gene: TRBJ2-7
d_gene: -

CDR3aa: CASCPLSWDSNSYNEQFF
CDR3nt: TGTGCCAGCTGTCCCCTTTCTTGGGACAGCAATTCCTACAATGAGCAGTTCTTC
len: 18
v_gene: TRBV5-6
abundance: -
j_gene: TRBJ2-1
d_gene: TRBD1

CDR3aa: CASRPDSSNQPQHF
CDR3nt: TGCGCCAGCAGACCGGACAGTAGCAATCAGCCCCAGCATTTT
len: 14
v_gene: TRBV5-1
abundance: -
j_gene: TRBJ1-5
d_gene: -

CDR3aa: CASRGSSYNEQFF
CDR3nt: TGTGCCAGCAGGGGTAGCTCCTACAATGAGCAGTTCTTC
len: 13
v_gene: TRBV2
abundance: -
j_gene: TRBJ2-1
d_gene: -

CDR3aa: CSAVTGANQPQHF
CDR3nt: TGCAGTGCGGTAACAGGGGCCAATCAGCCCCAGCATTTT
len: 13
v_gene: TRBV20-1
abundance: -
j_gene: TRBJ1-5
d_gene: TRBD1

CDR3aa: CATSPSGESRSGGYTF
CDR3nt: TGTGCCACCAGTCCGTCAGGGGAGAGTCGGAGCGGTGGCTACACCTTC
len: 16
v_gene: TRBV24-1
abundance: -
j_gene: TRBJ1-2
d_gene: -

CDR3aa: CASSFVPTAEKLFF
CDR3nt: TGTGCCAGCAGCTTTGTCCCGACCGCTGAAAAACTGTTTTTT
len: 14
v_gene: TRBV11-1
abundance: -
j_gene: TRBJ1-4
d_gene: -

CDR3aa: CSGNRGLGKTQYF
CDR3nt: TGCAGCGGTAACAGGGGGTTGGGCAAGACCCAGTACTTC
len: 13
v_gene: TRBV29-1
abundance: -
j_gene: TRBJ2-5
d_gene: TRBD1